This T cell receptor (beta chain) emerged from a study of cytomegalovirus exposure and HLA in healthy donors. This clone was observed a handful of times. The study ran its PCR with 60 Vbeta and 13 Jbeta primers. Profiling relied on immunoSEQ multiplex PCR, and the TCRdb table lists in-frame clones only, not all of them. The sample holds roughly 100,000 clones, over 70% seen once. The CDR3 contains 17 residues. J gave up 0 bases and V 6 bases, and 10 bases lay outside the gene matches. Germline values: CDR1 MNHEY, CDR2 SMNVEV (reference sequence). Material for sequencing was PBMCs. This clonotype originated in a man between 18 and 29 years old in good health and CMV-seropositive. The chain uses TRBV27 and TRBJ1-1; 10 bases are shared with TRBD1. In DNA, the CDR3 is TGTGCCAGCAGCCCCCTAAGGACAGGGGGGGTGAACACTGAAGCTTTCTTT. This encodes CASSPLRTGGVNTEAFF.